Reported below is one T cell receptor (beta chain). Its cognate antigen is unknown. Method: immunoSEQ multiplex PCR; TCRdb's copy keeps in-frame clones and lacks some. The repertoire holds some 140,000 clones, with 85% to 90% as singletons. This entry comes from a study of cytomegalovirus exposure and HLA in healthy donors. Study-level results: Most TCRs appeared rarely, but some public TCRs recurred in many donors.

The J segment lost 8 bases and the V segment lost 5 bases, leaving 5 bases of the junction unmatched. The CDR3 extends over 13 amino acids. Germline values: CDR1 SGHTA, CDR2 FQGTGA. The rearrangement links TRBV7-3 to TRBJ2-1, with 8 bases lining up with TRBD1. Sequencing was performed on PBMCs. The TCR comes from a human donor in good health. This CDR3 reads CASSLDRGDEQFF. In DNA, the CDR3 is TGTGCCAGCAGCCTCGACAGGGGCGATGAGCAGTTCTTC.